This T cell receptor beta chain was retrieved from a study of T cells after yellow fever vaccination. The CDR3 loop spans 15 amino acids. Germline values: CDR1 SGHRS, CDR2 YFSETQ. Losses at the gene ends were 4 bases for V and 7 bases for J; bases not matched to a gene: 9. Synthesis of TCR cDNA relied on 5'RACE template switching, which attached a universal primer site and UMIs. TCRdb itself ran the 5' RACE reads through MiXCR, one entry per CDR3 protein. The sample has a few hundred thousand distinct CDR3 sequences, around 17% seen once; the top ten hold 15% to 20%. This chain joins TRBV5-1 and TRBJ1-5, with TRBD1 identical over 9 bases. This receptor was identified in a man between 18 and 35 years old who received the YFV17D yellow fever vaccine. Sample: PBMCs, taken 4 to 5 days after the first yellow fever vaccination. CDR3 DNA: TGCGCCAGCAGCCCGGAACAGGGGGCAGGGCAGCCCCAGCATTTT. Encoded protein: CASSPEQGAGQPQHF.